This entry features one T cell receptor (beta chain) sequence. The V gene lost 5 bases and the J gene lost 0 bases, with 21 bases spanning the gap. This CDR3 spans 18 amino acids. Looked up from germline, CDR1 is SGHAT and CDR2 is FQNNGV. This sample is part of a study of blood T cells in healthy people across ages. The use of a sample-barcoded 5' primer and a J-beta primer mix characterized a second PCR of roughly 7 to 11 cycles. Tagging of each cDNA molecule was performed by a template-switch adaptor with 12 random nucleotides. Via MiXCR, TCRdb re-called the 5' RACE reads, giving one row per CDR3 protein. The sample carries 700,000 to 850,000 distinct CDR3 sequences, about 55% recorded once.

This chain joins TRBV11-2 and TRBJ2-3; the D gene is possibly TRBD2 (5 bases). Input material: blood. The receptor comes from a man older than 75 in good health. The CDR3 bases are TGTGCCAGCAGCCCAAACTCACGAGCGGTGACTAGCACAGATACGCAGTATTTT. Translating gives CASSPNSRAVTSTDTQYF.